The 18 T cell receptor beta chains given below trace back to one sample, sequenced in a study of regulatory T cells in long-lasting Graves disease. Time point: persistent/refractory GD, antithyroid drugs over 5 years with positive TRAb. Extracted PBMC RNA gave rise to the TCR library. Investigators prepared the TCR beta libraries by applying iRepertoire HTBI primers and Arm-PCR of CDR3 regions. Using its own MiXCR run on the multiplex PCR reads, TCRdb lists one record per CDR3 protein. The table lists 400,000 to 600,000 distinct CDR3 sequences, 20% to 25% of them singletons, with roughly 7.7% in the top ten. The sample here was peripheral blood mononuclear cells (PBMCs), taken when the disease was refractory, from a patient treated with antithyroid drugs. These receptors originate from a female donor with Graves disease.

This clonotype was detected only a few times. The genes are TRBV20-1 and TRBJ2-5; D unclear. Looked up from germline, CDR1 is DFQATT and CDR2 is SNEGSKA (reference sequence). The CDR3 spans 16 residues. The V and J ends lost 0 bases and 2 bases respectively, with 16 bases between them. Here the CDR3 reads CSARDLNRVGQETQYF. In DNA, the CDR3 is TGCAGTGCTAGAGACTTGAACAGAGTGGGGCAAGAGACCCAGTACTTC.

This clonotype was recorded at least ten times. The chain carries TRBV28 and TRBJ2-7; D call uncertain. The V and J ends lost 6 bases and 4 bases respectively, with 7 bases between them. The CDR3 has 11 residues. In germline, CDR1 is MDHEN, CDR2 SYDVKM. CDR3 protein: CASRDRYEQYF. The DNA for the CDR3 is TGTGCCAGCAGAGATCGATACGAGCAGTACTTC.

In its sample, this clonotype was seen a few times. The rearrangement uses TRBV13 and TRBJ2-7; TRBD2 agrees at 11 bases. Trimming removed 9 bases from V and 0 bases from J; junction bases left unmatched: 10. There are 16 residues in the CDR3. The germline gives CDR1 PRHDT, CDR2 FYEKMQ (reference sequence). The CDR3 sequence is CARGSSGRACSYEQYF. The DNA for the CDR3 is TGTGCCAGGGGGAGTAGCGGGAGGGCCTGCTCCTACGAGCAGTACTTC. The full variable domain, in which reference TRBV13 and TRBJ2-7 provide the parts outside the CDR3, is AAGVIQSPRHLIKEKRETATLKCYPIPRHDTVYWYQQGPGQDPQFLISFYEKMQSDKGSIPDRFSAQQFSDYHSELNMSSLELGDSALYFCARGSSGRACSYEQYFGPGTRLTVT.

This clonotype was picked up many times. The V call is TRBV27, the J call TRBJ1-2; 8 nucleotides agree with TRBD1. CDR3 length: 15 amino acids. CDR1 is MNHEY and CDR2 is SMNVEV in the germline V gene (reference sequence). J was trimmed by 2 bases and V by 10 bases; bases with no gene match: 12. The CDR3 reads CATLGQDPPNYGYTF. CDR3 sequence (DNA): TGTGCCACCTTGGGACAGGACCCGCCAAACTATGGCTACACCTTC.

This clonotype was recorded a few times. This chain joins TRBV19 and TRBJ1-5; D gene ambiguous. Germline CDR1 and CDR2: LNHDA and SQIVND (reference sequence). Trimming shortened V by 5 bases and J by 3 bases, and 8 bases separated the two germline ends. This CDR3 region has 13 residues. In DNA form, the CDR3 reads TGTGCCAGTAGTTGGCAGGACAATCAGCCCCAGCATTTT. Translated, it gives CASSWQDNQPQHF.

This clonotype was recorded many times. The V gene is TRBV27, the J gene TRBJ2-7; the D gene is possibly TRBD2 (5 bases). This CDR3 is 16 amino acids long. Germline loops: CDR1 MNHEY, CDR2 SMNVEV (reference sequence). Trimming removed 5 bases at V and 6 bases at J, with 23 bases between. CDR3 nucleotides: TGTGCCAGCAGTCCCAACGAGGGATCGGCCGGTTTCGAGCAGTACTTC. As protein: CASSPNEGSAGFEQYF.

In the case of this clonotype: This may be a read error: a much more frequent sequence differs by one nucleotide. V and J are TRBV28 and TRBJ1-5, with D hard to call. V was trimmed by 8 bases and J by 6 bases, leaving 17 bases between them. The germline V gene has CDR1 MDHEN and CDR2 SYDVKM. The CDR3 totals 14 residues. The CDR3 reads CASGAMEESQPQHF. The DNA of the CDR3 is TGTGCCAGCGGCGCGATGGAGGAGTCTCAGCCCCAGCATTTT.

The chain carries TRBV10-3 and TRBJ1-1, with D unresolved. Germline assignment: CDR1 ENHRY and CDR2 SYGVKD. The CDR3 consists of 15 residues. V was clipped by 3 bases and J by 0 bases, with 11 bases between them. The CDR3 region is CAISDGSAMNTEAFF. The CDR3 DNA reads TGTGCCATCAGTGACGGAAGTGCGATGAACACTGAAGCTTTCTTT.

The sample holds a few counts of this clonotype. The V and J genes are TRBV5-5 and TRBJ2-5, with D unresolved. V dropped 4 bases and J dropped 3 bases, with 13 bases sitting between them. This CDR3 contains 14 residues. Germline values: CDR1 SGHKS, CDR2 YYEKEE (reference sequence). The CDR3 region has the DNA TGTGCCAGCAGCGCCGCCGGTACAGAAGAGACCCAGTACTTC. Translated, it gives CASSAAGTEETQYF. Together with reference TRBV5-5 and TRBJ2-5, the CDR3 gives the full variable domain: DAGVTQSPTHLIKTRGQQVTLRCSPISGHKSVSWYQQVLGQGPQFIFQYYEKEERGRGNFPDRFSARQFPNYSSELNVNALLLGDSALYLCASSAAGTEETQYFGPGTRLLVL.

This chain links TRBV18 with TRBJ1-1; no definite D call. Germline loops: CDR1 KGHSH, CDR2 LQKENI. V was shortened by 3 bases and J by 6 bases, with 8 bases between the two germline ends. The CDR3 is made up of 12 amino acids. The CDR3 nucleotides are TGTGCCAGCTCACCCGGGCTCGCTGAAGCTTTCTTT. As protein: CASSPGLAEAFF.

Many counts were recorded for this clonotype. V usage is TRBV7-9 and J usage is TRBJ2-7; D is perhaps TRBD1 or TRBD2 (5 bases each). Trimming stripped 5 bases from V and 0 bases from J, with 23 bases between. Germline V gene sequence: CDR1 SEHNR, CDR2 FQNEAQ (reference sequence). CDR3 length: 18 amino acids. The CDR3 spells CASSAPEFRDASSYEQYF. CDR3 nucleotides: TGTGCCAGCAGCGCCCCGGAATTTAGGGACGCGAGCTCCTACGAGCAGTACTTC.

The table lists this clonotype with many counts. For the CDR3, the DNA is TGTGCCAGCAGTTTAGGGAGACATACGTATTCACCCCTCCACTTT. This translates into CASSLGRHTYSPLHF. The chain employs TRBV28 and TRBJ1-6; D not certain. Trimming cost V 2 bases and J 8 bases, with 13 bases left between them. The CDR3 runs 15 residues. Germline V gene sequence: CDR1 MDHEN, CDR2 SYDVKM.

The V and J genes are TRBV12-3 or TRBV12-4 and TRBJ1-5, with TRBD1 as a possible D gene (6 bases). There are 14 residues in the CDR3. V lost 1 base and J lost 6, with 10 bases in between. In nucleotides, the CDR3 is TGTGCCAGCAGTTTAGGGGGGACACCTCAGCCCCAGCATTTT. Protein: CASSLGGTPQPQHF.

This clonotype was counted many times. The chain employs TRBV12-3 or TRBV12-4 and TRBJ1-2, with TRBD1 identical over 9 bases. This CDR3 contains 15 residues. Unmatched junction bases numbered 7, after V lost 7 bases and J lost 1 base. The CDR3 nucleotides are TGTGCCAGCACCCGCACAGGGGGCAGTAACTATGGCTACACCTTC. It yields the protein CASTRTGGSNYGYTF.

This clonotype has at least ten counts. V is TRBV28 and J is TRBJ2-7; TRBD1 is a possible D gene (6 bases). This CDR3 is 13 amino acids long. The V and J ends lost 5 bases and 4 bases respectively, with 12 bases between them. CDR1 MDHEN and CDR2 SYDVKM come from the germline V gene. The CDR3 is CASSPRRGYEQYF. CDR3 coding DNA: TGTGCCAGCAGTCCCCGAAGGGGGTACGAGCAGTACTTC.

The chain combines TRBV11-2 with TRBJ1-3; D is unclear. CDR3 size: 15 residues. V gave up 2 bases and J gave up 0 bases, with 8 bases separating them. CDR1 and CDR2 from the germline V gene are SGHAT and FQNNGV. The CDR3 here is CASSLSWSSGNTIYF. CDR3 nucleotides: TGTGCCAGCAGCTTAAGCTGGAGCTCTGGAAACACCATATATTTT.

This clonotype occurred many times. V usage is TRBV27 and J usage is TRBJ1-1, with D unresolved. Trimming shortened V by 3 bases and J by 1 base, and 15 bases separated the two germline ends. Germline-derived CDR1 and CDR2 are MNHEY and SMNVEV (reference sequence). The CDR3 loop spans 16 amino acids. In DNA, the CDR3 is TGTGCCAGCAGTTTGATCGGCTCCTTAGCGAACACTGAAGCTTTCTTT. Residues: CASSLIGSLANTEAFF.

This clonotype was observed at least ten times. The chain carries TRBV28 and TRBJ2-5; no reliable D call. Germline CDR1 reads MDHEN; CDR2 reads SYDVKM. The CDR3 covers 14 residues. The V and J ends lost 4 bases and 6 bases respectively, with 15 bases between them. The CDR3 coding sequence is TGTGCCAGCAGTTCCCCGGGCCGGACGCAGACCCAGTACTTC. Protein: CASSSPGRTQTQYF.